Listed below are T cell receptor beta chains from one sample, sequenced in a study of blood T cell repertoires in COVID-19. Produced via immunoSEQ multiplex PCR; TCRdb's table is partial and in-frame only. The sample includes more than 200,000 clones, around 82% of them seen just once. Sequenced material: peripheral blood. The receptors derive from an elderly woman with active or convalescent COVID-19. CDR3s include the opening cysteine and the closing phenylalanine or tryptophan. The D gene is left open where the match is weak. Clone sizes are given selectively: once, few, many, or a class where the clone is expanded.

D | J | V | size | length | DNA | CDR3
TRBD1 | TRBJ1-1 | TRBV27 | . | 16 | TGTGCCAGCAGTCACCGGGACAGGCTCCCCTTCAGCGAAGCTTTCTTT | CASSHRDRLPFSEAFF
TRBD1 | TRBJ1-5 | TRBV7-2 | . | 14 | TGTGCCAGCAGACAACAGGGGGTTGGGCAGCCCCAGCATTTT | CASRQQGVGQPQHF
TRBD2 | TRBJ2-1 | TRBV3-1/TRBV3-2 | . | 13 | TGTGCCAGCTCACTAGCGCAGTACAATGAGCAGTTCTTC | CASSLAQYNEQFF
. | TRBJ2-3 | TRBV5-1 | . | 14 | TGCGCCAGCAGCTTCCAGGGTTTTGACGATACGCAGTATTTT | CASSFQGFDDTQYF
. | TRBJ1-6 | TRBV6-4 | few | 14 | TGTGCCAGCAGCGGGGGTGGCGGTAATTCACCCCTCCACTTT | CASSGGGGNSPLHF
. | TRBJ1-5 | TRBV5-1 | . | 13 | TGCGCCAGCGCGGTTTTTTCGGATCAGCCCCAGCATTTT | CASAVFSDQPQHF
. | TRBJ1-2 | TRBV15 | . | 19 | TGTGCCACCAGTACGGGTTCAGGAACACGGCCATATAGCGGCTATGGCTACACCTTC | CATSTGSGTRPYSGYGYTF
. | TRBJ2-2 | TRBV5-1 | once | 14 | TGCGCCAGCAGCGAGAACTACGACACCGGGGAGCTGTTTTTT | CASSENYDTGELFF
. | TRBJ1-2 | TRBV6-5 | once | 14 | TGTGCCAGCAGTAAAACAAACAGGGTTTGGGGCTACACCTTC | CASSKTNRVWGYTF
. | TRBJ1-1 | TRBV19 | once | 16 | TGTGCCAGTAGAGGCTCCGCGGGACGGACGAACACTGAAGCTTTCTTT | CASRGSAGRTNTEAFF
. | TRBJ1-5 | TRBV6-4 | once | 15 | TGTGCCAGCAGTCCGACAGGAGATAGCAATCAGCCCCAGCATTTT | CASSPTGDSNQPQHF
. | TRBJ2-3 | TRBV5-4 | once | 13 | TGTGCCAGCAGCCCCTCTACCACAGATACGCAGTATTTT | CASSPSTTDTQYF
. | TRBJ2-5 | TRBV27 | . | 13 | TGTGCCAGCAGACCCAGTGACCAAGAGACCCAGTACTTC | CASRPSDQETQYF
TRBD2 | TRBJ2-1 | TRBV9 | . | 16 | TGTGCCAGCAGCGTAGCTAGCGGGAGTTACTACAATGAGCAGTTCTTC | CASSVASGSYYNEQFF
. | TRBJ1-6 | TRBV12-2 | . | 16 | TGTGCAAGTCGCTTGCCCGAGAGGGGGACCAATTCACCCCTCCACTTT | CASRLPERGTNSPLHF
TRBD2 | TRBJ2-7 | TRBV13 | . | 16 | TGTGCCAGCAGCTTATTCAGCGGGGGGCCCTCCTACGAGCAGTACTTC | CASSLFSGGPSYEQYF
TRBD2 | TRBJ2-5 | TRBV9 | . | 14 | TGTGCCAGCAGCCAACGGGGGGGGCCAGAGACCCAGTACTTC | CASSQRGGPETQYF
. | TRBJ1-5 | TRBV6-1 | . | 15 | TGTGCCAGCAGTGAAGGCCCAACATTAATGCAGCCCCAGCATTTT | CASSEGPTLMQPQHF
TRBD2 | TRBJ2-1 | TRBV5-4 | . | 16 | TGTGCCAGCAGCTTCCTTAGCGGGGGGTCCTACAATGAGCAGTTCTTC | CASSFLSGGSYNEQFF
. | TRBJ2-1 | TRBV7-9 | . | 14 | TGTGCCAGCAGCTACGGGATCTCCTACAATGAGCAGTTCTTC | CASSYGISYNEQFF
. | TRBJ1-2 | TRBV19 | . | 16 | TGTGCCAGTCAAGTCGAGTTCGGTGGGGGACTTCATGGCTACACCTTC | CASQVEFGGGLHGYTF
. | TRBJ1-1 | TRBV7-9 | . | 14 | TGTGCCAGCAGCTTGAACTTACGGGACACTGAAGCTTTCTTT | CASSLNLRDTEAFF
. | TRBJ1-5 | TRBV24-1 | . | 14 | TGTGCCACCAGTCCCCGCGGTGGAGATCAGCCCCAGCATTTT | CATSPRGGDQPQHF
. | TRBJ1-1 | TRBV7-9 | once | 13 | TGTGCCAGCAGTCAAGCGGGGGACACTGAAGCTTTCTTT | CASSQAGDTEAFF
TRBD1 | TRBJ2-7 | TRBV14 | . | 12 | TGTGCCAGCAGCCCGGGACAGTACGAGCAGTACTTC | CASSPGQYEQYF
. | TRBJ2-5 | TRBV6-5 | . | 15 | TGTGCCAGCAGTTACTCAGGGGAGGAACAAGAGACCCAGTACTTC | CASSYSGEEQETQYF
. | TRBJ2-1 | TRBV5-1 | . | 18 | TGCGCCAGCAGCTTGGAGACGAAAGTGGGGCTCCTAAACAATGAGCAGTTCTTC | CASSLETKVGLLNNEQFF
. | TRBJ1-1 | TRBV19 | few | 12 | TGTGCCAGTAGTGATGGGAGTACGAAAACTTTCTTT | CASSDGSTKTFF
TRBD1 | TRBJ1-1 | TRBV5-5 | . | 14 | TGTGCCAGCAGCGCTCGACAGGGGAATACTGAAGCTTTCTTT | CASSARQGNTEAFF
TRBD1 | TRBJ1-1 | TRBV19 | . | 19 | TGTGCCAGTAGTATAGATGGAGAACAGGGGTATGGCAGGAACACTGAAGCTTTCTTT | CASSIDGEQGYGRNTEAFF
. | TRBJ1-6 | TRBV7-2 | few | 15 | TGTGCCAGCAGCTTAGTAGGGGCCGGGAATTCACCCCTCCACTTT | CASSLVGAGNSPLHF
. | TRBJ1-2 | TRBV13 | . | 12 | TGTGCCAGCAGCTTAGGGGGCGTTGGCTACACCTTC | CASSLGGVGYTF
TRBD2 | TRBJ2-1 | TRBV3-1/TRBV3-2 | . | 17 | TGTGCCAGCAGCCAAGATCGGCTAGCGGGAGAAAGGGATGAGCAGTTCTTC | CASSQDRLAGERDEQFF
TRBD2 | TRBJ2-1 | TRBV3-1/TRBV3-2 | . | 16 | TGTGCCAGCAGCCAAGATGGCGGGAGGACCTACAATGAGCAGTTCTTC | CASSQDGGRTYNEQFF
. | TRBJ2-5 | TRBV18 | . | 14 | TGTGCCAGCTCCCCCAGGGGTTTCCAAGAGACCCAGTACTTC | CASSPRGFQETQYF
. | TRBJ2-2 | TRBV6-5 | . | 14 | TGTGCCAGCAGTTACTCGCGGGTCACCGGGGAGCTGTTTTTT | CASSYSRVTGELFF
TRBD2 | TRBJ2-3 | TRBV28 | . | 17 | TGTGCCAGCAGTTTCTGGAGGCTAGCGGGGGGGTCGGATACGCAGTATTTT | CASSFWRLAGGSDTQYF
. | TRBJ2-3 | TRBV27 | . | 13 | TGTGCCAGCAGTCCGGGGACAATTGCTACGCAGTATTTT | CASSPGTIATQYF
TRBD1 | TRBJ2-5 | TRBV11-2 | . | 15 | TGTGCCAGCAGCTTAGAACAGGGGTCGGGAGAGACCCAGTACTTC | CASSLEQGSGETQYF
TRBD1 | TRBJ2-1 | TRBV4-1 | few | 15 | TGCGCCAGCAGCCAAACAGGGGTAGGGGGCAATGAGCAGTTCTTC | CASSQTGVGGNEQFF
. | TRBJ1-2 | TRBV12-1 | . | 16 | TGTGCCAGCAGCCCCCACGGCCAGGGGGACGGCTATGGCTACACCTTC | CASSPHGQGDGYGYTF
. | TRBJ2-3 | TRBV10-3 | . | 14 | TGTGCCATCAGTGAGAGCAACCAGGGAGATACGCAGTATTTT | CAISESNQGDTQYF
. | TRBJ1-1 | TRBV6-6 | . | 12 | TGTGCCAGCAGTTCGGTCCTCACTGAAGCTTTCTTT | CASSSVLTEAFF
. | TRBJ2-1 | TRBV19 | . | 13 | TGTGCCAGTAGTATTTCGCGGGGCAATGAGCAGTTCTTC | CASSISRGNEQFF
. | TRBJ1-5 | TRBV19 | . | 13 | TGTGCCAGTAGCCGTAATAGCAATCAGCCCCAGCATTTT | CASSRNSNQPQHF
. | TRBJ2-5 | TRBV28 | . | 13 | TGTGCCAGCAGTTTCAGGGAAGGGGAGACCCAGTACTTC | CASSFREGETQYF
. | TRBJ2-1 | TRBV29-1 | . | 13 | TGCAGCGTTGCCCGTGGGGCGGCACGAGAGCAGTTCTTC | CSVARGAAREQFF
. | TRBJ1-3 | TRBV7-2 | . | 16 | TGTGCCAGCAGTCAAGGCAGGGTAGAATCTGGAAACACCATATATTTT | CASSQGRVESGNTIYF
. | TRBJ1-2 | TRBV2 | . | 14 | TGTGCCAGCAGTGAGGGGAGGGGACGGTATGGCTACACCTTC | CASSEGRGRYGYTF
. | TRBJ2-6 | TRBV7-9 | . | 15 | TGTGCCAGCAGCTCCTCCTCCTCTGGGGCCAACGTCCTGACTTTC | CASSSSSSGANVLTF
. | TRBJ2-1 | TRBV5-1 | . | 16 | TGCGCCAGCAGCCGGACGGCAGGGATTTCCTACAATGAGCAGTTCTTC | CASSRTAGISYNEQFF
. | TRBJ1-2 | TRBV27 | . | 13 | TGTGCCAGCGCGACGGGGGGGTCTTTCGGCTACACCTTC | CASATGGSFGYTF
. | TRBJ1-5 | TRBV7-9 | . | 15 | TGTGCCAGCAGCTTAGGTGGCCAGGGCAATCAGCCCCAGCATTTT | CASSLGGQGNQPQHF
TRBD1 | TRBJ1-3 | TRBV5-1 | . | 16 | TGCGCCAGCAGCTTGGCGGGACAGGGGTCCGGAAACACCATATATTTT | CASSLAGQGSGNTIYF
. | TRBJ1-2 | TRBV27 | . | 15 | TGTGCCAGCAGTACAGGCTTCAGGGGCGCAAGGGGCTACACCTTC | CASSTGFRGARGYTF
TRBD2 | TRBJ2-3 | TRBV11-3 | . | 13 | TGTGCCAGCCGACTAGCGGGAGAAAATACGCAGTATTTT | CASRLAGENTQYF
. | TRBJ1-2 | TRBV30 | few | 13 | TGTGCCTGGAGTGTAAGGGGTGTATATGGCTACACCTTC | CAWSVRGVYGYTF